This T cell receptor beta chain was sequenced during a study of cytomegalovirus exposure and HLA in healthy donors. Whole-study context: Some 200 million T cells yielded roughly 120 million unique TCR beta sequences in earlier analysis.

The PCR employed 60 Vbeta primers together with 13 Jbeta primers. TCRdb keeps only in-frame clones here, not all; method: immunoSEQ multiplex PCR. The table includes approximately 120,000 clones, around four fifths detected once. The trim removed 6 bases at V and 0 bases at J, leaving 6 bases unmatched. CDR1 MDHEN and CDR2 SYDVKM come from the germline V gene. The CDR3 spans 15 residues. This clone was detected a few times. The source of this sequence is a woman in her forties or fifties in good health and CMV-seropositive. Material: PBMCs. The genes are TRBV28 and TRBJ2-7, with TRBD1 identical over 9 bases. The CDR3 is CASRGTGPSSYEQYF. CDR3 DNA sequence: TGTGCCAGCAGGGGGACAGGGCCCAGCTCCTACGAGCAGTACTTC.